The 9 T cell receptor beta chains reported below all come from one sample, sequenced in a study. From the RT-PCR reads, TCRdb called clonotypes with MiXCR, one entry per CDR3 protein. The top ten hold 3.6% of the sample, which has approximately 720,000 distinct CDR3 sequences, 13% to 15% seen once. The specimen sequenced was memory CD4+ T cells from blood. The receptors stem from a female donor in good health, serving as a healthy control.

The chain combines TRBV3-1 with TRBJ2-6; the D is unclear. In germline, CDR1 is LGHDT, CDR2 YNNKEL (reference sequence). The V gene lost 2 bases and the J gene lost 9 bases, with 14 bases spanning the gap. The length of the CDR3 is 15 residues. The CDR3 nucleotides are TGTGCCAGCAGCCAACCTTCCGGGCGTGACAACGTCCTGACTTTC. Translation gives CASSQPSGRDNVLTF.

Many counts were recorded for this clonotype. The chain is built from TRBV6-5 and TRBJ2-2, with D possibly TRBD2 on 6 matching bases. V was trimmed by 2 bases and J by 0 bases, leaving 10 bases between them. This CDR3 spans 16 amino acids. Germline V CDR1 and CDR2: MNHEY, SVGAGI. The CDR3 DNA follows: TGTGCCAGCAGTTACGTCGGGGGTACGAACACCGGGGAGCTGTTTTTT. This gives the protein CASSYVGGTNTGELFF.

A remark on this clonotype: This clone may be a read error of a much larger clone one base away. The rearrangement joins TRBV12-3 or TRBV12-4 to TRBJ1-1; D is possibly TRBD1 (6 bases). V lost 5 bases to trimming and J lost 2 bases, with 18 bases between them. CDR3 length: 16 amino acids. CDR3: CASSEPGHGQNTEAFF. CDR3 bases: TGTGCCAGCAGTGAGCCGGGACATGGACAAAACACTGAAGCTTTCTTT.

A few counts support this clonotype. The gene calls are TRBV7-6 and TRBJ1-1; possible D gene TRBD1, 5 bases. V was shortened by 3 bases and J by 5 bases, with 13 bases between the two germline ends. Germline CDR1 is SGHVS and CDR2 is FNYEAQ. The CDR3 extends over 14 amino acids. This CDR3 reads CASSFRDQGTEAFF. The CDR3 DNA is TGTGCCAGCAGCTTCCGGGACCAGGGTACTGAAGCTTTCTTT.

CDR3 amino acids: CASSLMGGTTEAFF. In DNA, the CDR3 is TGTGCCAGCAGTCTAATGGGTGGAACGACTGAAGCTTTCTTT. The rearrangement uses TRBV7-9 and TRBJ1-1; D is uncertain. The V end lost 6 bases, the J end lost 5 bases, and 16 bases lay between the germline ends. The CDR3 loop spans 14 amino acids. Germline lookup yields CDR1 SEHNR and CDR2 FQNEAQ (reference sequence).

This clonotype was found a few times. V and J are TRBV5-1 and TRBJ2-7; TRBD1 might be the D (6 bases). Trimming removed 2 bases from V and 2 bases from J, with 11 bases in between. The germline V gene has CDR1 SGHRS and CDR2 YFSETQ. There are 14 residues in the CDR3. CDR3 amino acids: CASSLRTEAYEQYF. The CDR3, as DNA: TGCGCCAGCAGCTTAAGGACAGAGGCCTACGAGCAGTACTTC.

This sequence joins TRBV28 and TRBJ2-7, with 10 bases fitting TRBD2. Germline V gene lookup returns CDR1 MDHEN and CDR2 SYDVKM. This CDR3 has 20 amino acids. V lost 3 bases, J lost 0 bases, and 17 bases stayed unmatched. The CDR3 sequence is CASSLPRMWVAGGSSYEQYF. The CDR3 nucleotides are TGTGCCAGCAGTTTGCCTCGAATGTGGGTAGCGGGGGGTAGCTCCTACGAGCAGTACTTC.

This clonotype was recorded a few times. The J gene is TRBJ1-2, the V gene TRBV6-5; the match to TRBD1 covers 9 bases. This CDR3 region has 17 residues. The germline gives CDR1 MNHEY, CDR2 SVGAGI. V was pared by 2 bases and J by 4 bases, with 11 bases of the junction left unmatched. The CDR3 reads CASSYATGGAASYGYTF. In DNA form, the CDR3 reads TGTGCCAGCAGTTACGCGACAGGGGGAGCAGCCTCCTATGGCTACACCTTC.

Ten or more counts support this clonotype. V is TRBV7-9 and J is TRBJ1-1; unclear D gene. The germline V gene has CDR1 SEHNR and CDR2 FQNEAQ (reference sequence). This CDR3 contains 13 residues. Trimming removed 3 bases from V and 5 bases from J, with 10 bases in between. The CDR3: CASSFSGDTEAFF. The DNA for the CDR3 is TGTGCCAGCAGCTTTTCAGGAGATACTGAAGCTTTCTTT.